This T cell receptor (beta chain) was documented in a study of vaccination effects on CD4 cells after COVID-19. This table comes from immunoSEQ multiplex PCR, and its TCRdb copy is limited to in-frame clones, with some not included. The repertoire has around 67,000 clones, about 86% of them found once; the top ten carry 0.95% to 1.5%. To note about this clone: Antigen specificity is unknown.

ViraFEST expansion of antigen-specific CD4+ T cells with viral peptide pools preceded sequencing. Following culture for around 9 days, CD4+ T cells were isolated. Two-dose vaccination with either BNT162b2 or mRNA-1273 was given to the participants. Nucleocapsid antibodies stayed negative before and after vaccination, showing no earlier SARS-CoV-2 infection. Under 2.5 million PBMC were placed in each well, which was supplemented with approximately 9.7 IU/ml IL-2 and 10 ug/ml peptides. Study observations and caveats: Of the vaccine-induced clones from healthy vaccinees, merely 1 of 255 recognized common cold coronaviruses as well. Long after vaccination, the clones induced by infection and by vaccine shrank markedly in size.

The CDR3 consists of 15 residues. The trim removed 4 bases at V and 7 bases at J, leaving 6 bases unmatched. Germline assignment: CDR1 SGHRS and CDR2 YFSETQ. The chain has TRBV5-1 and TRBJ2-2; 11 bases fit TRBD1. The source of this sequence is a human donor who received a COVID-19 vaccine. Here the sequenced sample was CD4+ T cells from PBMCs cultured with HCoV-229E spike peptides, taken after COVID-19 vaccination. CDR3 residues: CASSIGDRGIGELFF. The CDR3 region has the DNA TGCGCCAGCAGCATAGGGGACAGGGGGATCGGGGAGCTGTTTTTT.